This T cell receptor (beta chain) was sequenced for a study of T cell responses to AZD1222 COVID-19 vaccine. Whole-study findings and limits: Vaccine-associated CD4 TCRs ranged over spike, dominating at 160-218 and 743-854.

Looked up from germline, CDR1 is LGHNA and CDR2 is YSLEER. The CDR3 is 16 amino acids. Trimming cost V 0 bases and J 3 bases; bases outside gene matches: 5. Clones were sequenced by immunoSEQ multiplex PCR, and TCRdb holds only the in-frame ones, with some missing. The data hold about 150,000 clones, with about nine tenths observed a single time. Concerning this clone: As yet, its antigen is unknown.

This chain links TRBV4-3 with TRBJ2-3, with 8 nucleotides matching TRBD1. The receptor was derived from an adult in good health. The sequenced sample was peripheral blood, obtained on day 0 of AZD1222 vaccination. CDR3 amino acids: CASSQDDRGSTDTQYF. The CDR3, as DNA: TGCGCCAGCAGCCAAGATGACAGGGGCAGTACAGATACGCAGTATTTT.